Listed here are 3 T cell receptor beta chains from one sample, sequenced in a study of T cells in Graves' hyperthyroidism and ophthalmopathy. Authors of the study amplified TCR beta CDR3 regions from RNA transcripts. HTBI primers were used for first-round RT-PCR of the TCR CDR3. MiXCR, applied by TCRdb to the multiplex PCR reads, yields one record per CDR3 protein. The sample includes around 400,000 distinct CDR3 sequences, roughly 13% of them seen just once. Sequencing was carried out using blood. The receptors here all came from a young woman with Graves' hyperthyroidism.

This chain links TRBV4-3 with TRBJ1-2; TRBD1 aligns across 8 bases. The germline gives CDR1 LGHNA, CDR2 YSLEER. The trim removed 5 bases at V and 4 bases at J, leaving 6 bases unmatched. This CDR3 comprises 14 residues. CDR3 coding DNA: TGCGCCAGCAGCGGCCACAGGGGGATCTATGGCTACACCTTC. Protein: CASSGHRGIYGYTF.

The chain uses TRBV7-9 and TRBJ2-1; D gene ambiguous. V was cut by 5 bases and J by 5 bases, with 7 bases left in between. Germline CDR1 reads SEHNR; CDR2 reads FQNEAQ (reference sequence). The CDR3 consists of 12 residues. CDR3 region: CASSHINNEQFF. The CDR3 DNA reads as TGTGCCAGCAGCCACATTAACAATGAGCAGTTCTTC.

In its sample, this clonotype was seen many times. The rearrangement links TRBV29-1 to TRBJ1-5; TRBD1 aligns across 10 bases. Germline-derived CDR1 and CDR2 are SQVTM and ANQGSEA. The CDR3 totals 12 residues. V lost 4 bases, J lost 11 bases, and 5 bases stayed unmatched. CDR3 sequence reads: CSVGQGAGAQHF. Written as DNA, the CDR3 is TGCAGCGTTGGACAGGGGGCCGGGGCCCAGCATTTT.